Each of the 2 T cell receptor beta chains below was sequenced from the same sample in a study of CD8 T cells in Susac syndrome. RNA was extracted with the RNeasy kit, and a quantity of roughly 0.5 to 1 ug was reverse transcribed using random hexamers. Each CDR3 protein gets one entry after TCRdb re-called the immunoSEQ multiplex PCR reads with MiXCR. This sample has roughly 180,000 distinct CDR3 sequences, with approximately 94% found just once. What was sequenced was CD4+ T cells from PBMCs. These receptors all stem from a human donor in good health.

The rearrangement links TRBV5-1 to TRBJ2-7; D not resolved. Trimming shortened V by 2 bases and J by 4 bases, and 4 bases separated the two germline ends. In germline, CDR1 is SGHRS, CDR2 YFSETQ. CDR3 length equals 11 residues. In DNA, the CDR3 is TGCGCCAGCAGCTTTGATTACGAGCAGTACTTC. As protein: CASSFDYEQYF.

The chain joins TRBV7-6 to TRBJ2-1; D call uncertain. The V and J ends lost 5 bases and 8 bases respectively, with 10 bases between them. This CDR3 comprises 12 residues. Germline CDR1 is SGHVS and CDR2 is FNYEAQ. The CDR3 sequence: CASSIYLDEQFF. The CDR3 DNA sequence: TGTGCCAGCAGCATATACCTGGATGAGCAGTTCTTC. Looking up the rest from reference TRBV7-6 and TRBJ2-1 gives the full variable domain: GAGVSQSPRYKVTKRGQDVALRCDPISGHVSLYWYRQALGQGPEFLTYFNYEAQQDKSGLPNDRFSAERPEGSISTLTIQRTEQRDSAMYRCASSIYLDEQFFGPGTRLTVL.